The rows below give T cell receptor beta chains drawn from one sample of a study of shared clonotypes between healthy human individuals. Some clones are missing from TCRdb's copy, which holds only in-frame ones; the method was immunoSEQ multiplex PCR. Among about 2.1 million clones listed, just over 90% were seen once. Material for sequencing was naive CD8+ T cells from PBMCs. These receptors all come from a man aged 18 to 29 in good health. Some clones in this sample may be carry-over from other donors' samples. The CDR3 runs from the conserved cysteine through the conserved F or W. A D gene is named only where the DNA matches it firmly. Only part of the rows carry a size: once, few, many, or a class if the clone is expanded.

abundance	v_gene	j_gene	d_gene	CDR3nt	CDR3aa
.	TRBV28	TRBJ2-3	TRBD2	TGTGCCAGCAGTTTAGTACTAGCGGGTCCGGAGGAAGATACGCAGTATTTT	CASSLVLAGPEEDTQYF
.	TRBV18	TRBJ2-7	.	TGTGCCAGCTCGGAAGACAGATACTACGAGCAGTACTTC	CASSEDRYYEQYF
.	TRBV7-9	TRBJ1-2	TRBD1	TGTGCCAGCAGCTTATCACAGGGGAACTATGGCTACACCTTC	CASSLSQGNYGYTF
.	TRBV7-9	TRBJ2-1	.	TGTGCCAGCAGGGAAGAGCGTCACTACAATGAGCAGTTCTTC	CASREERHYNEQFF
once	TRBV19	TRBJ2-2	TRBD1	TGTGCCAGTACCCCGACAGGGGGAGGAAGGACCGGGGAGCTGTTTTTT	CASTPTGGGRTGELFF
.	TRBV6-5	TRBJ2-2	.	TGTGCCAGCAGCGGACCGGGTTGGGGCACCGGGGAGCTGTTTTTT	CASSGPGWGTGELFF
once	TRBV27	TRBJ2-7	.	TGTGCCAGCAGTTTAGTAGGCGACTACGAGCAGTACTTC	CASSLVGDYEQYF
.	TRBV15	TRBJ2-5	.	TGTGCCACCAGCAGAGATCTGGACAGTGGGCAAGAGACCCAGTACTTC	CATSRDLDSGQETQYF
.	TRBV5-4	TRBJ2-6	.	TGTGCCAGCAGCTTGGATTCTGGGGCCAACGTCCTGACTTTC	CASSLDSGANVLTF
.	TRBV27	TRBJ1-5	.	TGTGCCAGCAGTTTATGGCCCAATCAGCCCCAGCATTTT	CASSLWPNQPQHF
.	TRBV19	TRBJ1-1	.	TGTGCCAGTAAGGGCCCGTCGAACACTGAAGCTTTCTTT	CASKGPSNTEAFF
.	TRBV28	TRBJ2-1	TRBD2	TGTGCCAGCAGTTTTAGCGGGAGTCGATACAATGAGCAGTTCTTC	CASSFSGSRYNEQFF
.	TRBV6-6	TRBJ2-3	.	TGTGCCACCAACCCGACAGTAGTTTCCACAGATACGCAGTATTTT	CATNPTVVSTDTQYF
.	TRBV14	TRBJ2-3	TRBD2	TGTGCCAGCAGCCAGGGACTAGGCTATACAGATACGCAGTATTTT	CASSQGLGYTDTQYF
.	TRBV10-3	TRBJ2-3	TRBD1	TGTGCCATCAGTGAGTCGGAGCGACAGGGGGGTGCAGATACGCAGTATTTT	CAISESERQGGADTQYF
.	TRBV28	TRBJ1-1	.	TGTGCCAGCAGTTTTTCCCTGAACACTGAAGCTTTCTTT	CASSFSLNTEAFF
.	TRBV27	TRBJ2-7	.	TGTGCCAGCAGTTTCCTCCCAGCGGCAGGCTACGAGCAGTACTTC	CASSFLPAAGYEQYF
.	TRBV27	TRBJ1-2	.	TGTGCCAGCAGCCACTCGTGGGGAGCTCTTAACTATGGCTACACCTTC	CASSHSWGALNYGYTF
once	TRBV7-6	TRBJ2-7	.	TGTGCCAGCAGCCACCGGACTACCCAATACGAGCAGTACTTC	CASSHRTTQYEQYF
few	TRBV2	TRBJ1-1	.	TGTGCCAGCAGTGTAACGGGAAACACTGAAGCTTTCTTT	CASSVTGNTEAFF
.	TRBV11-2	TRBJ1-3	.	TGTGCCAGCGGTTCTGGAAACACCATATATTTT	CASGSGNTIYF
.	TRBV7-9	TRBJ1-4	.	TGTGCCAGCAGCCCCATCGAGGGTACTAATGAAAAACTGTTTTTT	CASSPIEGTNEKLFF
.	TRBV4-1	TRBJ1-1	.	TGCGCCAGCATTGCCGGCCCCAGGAACACTGAAGCTTTCTTT	CASIAGPRNTEAFF
.	TRBV7-9	TRBJ2-1	TRBD2	TGTGCCAGCAGTCATCCCAGGGTAGCGGGAGGGCCCAACAATGAGCAGTTCTTC	CASSHPRVAGGPNNEQFF
.	TRBV11-2	TRBJ2-7	.	TGTGCCAGCAGCCCGCCAAGACAAGTAAGCTACGAGCAGTACTTC	CASSPPRQVSYEQYF
.	TRBV7-9	TRBJ1-1	.	TGTGCCAGCAGCTACGCCAGTATGAACACTGAAGCTTTCTTT	CASSYASMNTEAFF
.	TRBV2	TRBJ2-7	TRBD1	TGTGCCAGCAGTGCCAGGGGGCTGGCGGAGCAGTACTTC	CASSARGLAEQYF
.	TRBV5-6	TRBJ2-7	.	TGTGCCAGCAGCTTGACTACTAGTGTGGACGAGCAGTACTTC	CASSLTTSVDEQYF
.	TRBV27	TRBJ2-3	TRBD2	TGTGCCAGTGCACCCAGCGCGGGAGAGAGATCAGATACGCAGTATTTT	CASAPSAGERSDTQYF
.	TRBV27	TRBJ2-7	.	TGTGCCAGTTGGAGTGGCTACGAGCAGTACTTC	CASWSGYEQYF
.	TRBV11-3	TRBJ2-7	.	TGTGCCAGCAGCCAAGGACAGCATTACGAGCAGTACTTC	CASSQGQHYEQYF
.	TRBV7-9	TRBJ2-1	TRBD2	TGTGCCAGCAGCCCAGCCCGGACTAGTCTCAATGAGCAGTTCTTC	CASSPARTSLNEQFF
.	TRBV19	TRBJ1-1	.	TGTGCCAGTAGTATTTCCGCAAGGACTGAAGCTTTCTTT	CASSISARTEAFF
.	TRBV7-2	TRBJ2-7	.	TGTGCCAGCAGAACAGGCGCTCCGGCGTACGAGCAGTACTTC	CASRTGAPAYEQYF
few	TRBV11-3	TRBJ1-1	.	TGTGCCAGCAGCCAAGGGGGGGAAGCTTTCTTT	CASSQGGEAFF
.	TRBV28	TRBJ2-2	.	TGTGCCAGCAGTTTATGGAGTAGCCTAAGCGGCGAATCAGGGAACACCGGGGAGCTGTTTTTT	CASSLWSSLSGESGNTGELFF
.	TRBV15	TRBJ2-2	.	TGTGCCACCAGCAGAGAGGGGGGGCTGGCGAACACCGGGGAGCTGTTTTTT	CATSREGGLANTGELFF
.	TRBV28	TRBJ1-1	.	TGTGCCAGCAGCCCCCTCGTAGGGGCCACTGAAGCTTTCTTT	CASSPLVGATEAFF
.	TRBV7-9	TRBJ2-2	TRBD1	TGTGCCAGCAGAAACGGACAGGGAATCGCCGGGGAGCTGTTTTTT	CASRNGQGIAGELFF
.	TRBV28	TRBJ1-1	.	TGTGCCAGCAGTTTATCAAGGGGGTCCACTGAAGCTTTCTTT	CASSLSRGSTEAFF
.	TRBV6-5	TRBJ1-1	.	TGTGCCAGCAGTTACGGGGAGGGTGAGACTGAAGCTTTCTTT	CASSYGEGETEAFF
once	TRBV6-5	TRBJ2-1	.	TGTGCCAGCAGTTACTCGACTACAGGGCCCGAGCAGTTCTTC	CASSYSTTGPEQFF
few	TRBV27	TRBJ2-7	.	TGTGCCAGCAGTTTGGGGCGCTTCTACGAGCAGTACTTC	CASSLGRFYEQYF
.	TRBV9	TRBJ2-7	.	TGTGCCAGCAGCCTACTAGGCACGGGAGACTACGAGCAGTACTTC	CASSLLGTGDYEQYF
.	TRBV10-3	TRBJ1-2	.	TGTGCCATCATGGGGGGGGCTCGCGAAGGTAACTATGGCTACACCTTC	CAIMGGAREGNYGYTF
.	TRBV11-3	TRBJ2-2	.	TGTGCCAGCAGCCTCCGGCGGGGCCCGAACACCGGGGAGCTGTTTTTT	CASSLRRGPNTGELFF
.	TRBV4-1	TRBJ1-1	.	TGCGCCAGCAGCCAAGTTCCAGGGAACACTGAAGCTTTCTTT	CASSQVPGNTEAFF
.	TRBV11-2	TRBJ1-3	TRBD1	TGTGCCAGCGCAGACAGGGGCTCTGGAAACACCATATATTTT	CASADRGSGNTIYF
.	TRBV9	TRBJ2-2	.	TGTGCCAGCAGCGTAGTTGGAACGACCGGGGAGCTGTTTTTT	CASSVVGTTGELFF
.	TRBV27	TRBJ2-7	.	TGTGCCAGCAGTTTGCGGCTGGCCTACGAGCAGTACTTC	CASSLRLAYEQYF
.	TRBV9	TRBJ1-2	.	TGTGCCAGCAGCTCAGAAGGGGTCGGCGTCTTCTATGGCTACACCTTC	CASSSEGVGVFYGYTF
.	TRBV19	TRBJ1-1	TRBD1	TGTGCCACCACCCAGGGGGCTGAAGCTTTCTTT	CATTQGAEAFF
few	TRBV7-9	TRBJ1-1	.	TGTGCCAGCAGCCCTGTCCTGAACACTGAAGCTTTCTTT	CASSPVLNTEAFF
.	TRBV14	TRBJ2-1	.	TGTGCCAGCAGCCAAGATAGGGGTATCGTTCCAGATGAGCAGTTCTTC	CASSQDRGIVPDEQFF